This T cell receptor beta chain comes out of a study of Graves' ophthalmopathy and Graves' hyperthyroidism. Study-level findings and limits: Sensitivity reached 85% to 90% and specificity about 81% for a 13-signature model separating ophthalmopathy from stable hyperthyroidism.

RNA transcripts were the source from which TCR beta CDR3 regions were amplified. HTBI-primed first-round RT-PCR preceded second-round multiplex PCR. TCRdb used MiXCR to reprocess the multiplex PCR reads, holding one entry per CDR3 protein. The sample has hundreds of thousands of distinct CDR3 sequences, about two fifths seen once. This clonotype showed up many times. Antigen: not known. As the starting material, over 9 ml of fresh peripheral blood yielded the PBMCs. CDR3 length: 12 residues. Trimming shortened V by 2 bases and J by 9 bases, and 10 bases separated the two germline ends. The germline V gene has CDR1 SGHTA and CDR2 FQGNSA.

This receptor was obtained from an adult man with Graves' ophthalmopathy. Sequences were obtained from peripheral blood. The chain recombines TRBV7-2 with TRBJ1-2; D may be TRBD1 (5 bases). Here the CDR3 reads CASSLPGSRYTF. DNA of the CDR3: TGTGCCAGCAGCTTACCAGGGAGTCGCTACACCTTC.